What follows are 20 T cell receptor beta chains derived from one specimen sequenced in a study of T cell responses to AZD1222 COVID-19 vaccine (dated by TCRdb to the early 2020s). Per the publication, the time point label means: baseline before first vaccination. Libraries were constructed by the immunoSEQ multiplex PCR assay. In its TCRdb copy, this immuneACCESS table keeps in-frame sequences only and misses some clones. Where compared with another copy, unresolved V genes explain less than half of these, and the others have no known cause. Within this sample are 120,000 to 150,000 clones, with 90% of them counted one time only. In total, the top ten clones hold roughly 3.1% of the sample. Source: peripheral blood, taken on day 0 of AZD1222 vaccination. The receptors come from an adult in good health.

The V and J genes are TRBV7-2 and TRBJ1-4; D is perhaps TRBD1 (5 bases). The V and J ends lost 3 bases and 8 bases respectively, with 19 bases between them. Germline CDR1 is SGHTA and CDR2 is FQGNSA. The CDR3 is made up of 16 amino acids. The CDR3 DNA reads TGTGCCAGCAGCTTGCCCGGGGGAGGAAGAATAGAAAAACTGTTTTTT. Its protein product is CASSLPGGGRIEKLFF.

The rearrangement joins TRBV15 to TRBJ1-1, with D perhaps TRBD1 (6 bases). The CDR3 has 15 residues. The V end was cut by 1 base, the J end by 1 base, with 10 bases between. Germline lookup yields CDR1 LNHNV and CDR2 YYDKDF (reference sequence). CDR3 residues: CATSRGGGGNTEAFF. CDR3 DNA sequence: TGTGCCACCAGCAGAGGGGGAGGGGGGAACACTGAAGCTTTCTTT. Supplemented by reference TRBV15 and TRBJ1-1, the full variable domain reads DAMVIQNPRYQVTQFGKPVTLSCSQTLNHNVMYWYQQKSSQAPKLLFHYYDKDFNNEADTPDNFQSRRPNTSFCFLDIRSPGLGDTAMYLCATSRGGGGNTEAFFGQGTRLTVV.

This rearrangement joins TRBV19 to TRBJ1-1, with D maybe TRBD1 (5 bases). V lost 6 bases and J 0 bases, leaving 17 bases between the germline ends. The V gene's germline CDR1 is LNHDA and CDR2 SQIVND (reference sequence). The CDR3 loop spans 16 amino acids. DNA of the CDR3: TGTGCCAGTAGGAAGGTGCCGGGACGGATGAACACTGAAGCTTTCTTT. It codes for CASRKVPGRMNTEAFF.

J is TRBJ2-2 and V is TRBV5-5; 9 bases are shared with TRBD1. J gave up 4 bases and V 5 bases, and 9 bases lay outside the gene matches. The CDR3 totals 16 residues. Germline V gene data show CDR1 as SGHKS and CDR2 as YYEKEE (reference sequence). DNA of the CDR3: TGTGCCAGCAGTTCTAGGGACAGGGACGGCACCGGGGAGCTGTTTTTT. Protein: CASSSRDRDGTGELFF.

The genes are TRBV4-2 and TRBJ2-6; 9 bases match TRBD1. The germline V gene has CDR1 LGHNA and CDR2 YNFKEQ. This CDR3 is 18 amino acids long. The ends lost 4 bases at V and 4 bases at J; junction bases unmatched: 11. The CDR3 loop is CASSRQLTGGVGANVLTF. DNA for the CDR3: TGTGCCAGCAGCCGCCAACTCACAGGGGGCGTGGGGGCCAACGTCCTGACTTTC.

With respect to this clone: At one end, the junction sequence differs from germline, possibly due to a read error. This sequence joins TRBV6-6 and TRBJ2-7; 16 bases line up with TRBD2. CDR3 length: 19 amino acids. Germline assignment: CDR1 MNHNY and CDR2 SVGAGI (reference sequence). CDR3 residues: CASSRAGTSGGAAAYEQHF. The CDR3 DNA follows: TGTGCCAGCAGCCGAGCCGGGACTAGCGGGGGGGCCGCGGCCTACGAGCAGCACTTC.

V gene TRBV6-6 combines with J gene TRBJ2-7; 10 nucleotides align to TRBD2. CDR1 is MNHNY and CDR2 is SVGAGI in the germline V gene (reference sequence). Losses at the gene ends were 11 bases for V and 3 bases for J; bases not matched to a gene: 4. This CDR3 spans 12 amino acids. CDR3 region: CAARLAGYEQYF. DNA for the CDR3: TGTGCCGCGAGACTAGCGGGCTACGAGCAGTACTTC.

On this clone itself: The junction and the germline gene differ at one end; a read error may be behind it. This chain links TRBV7-7 with TRBJ2-2; no firm D call. This CDR3 is built from 15 residues. Germline CDR1 reads SSHAT; CDR2 reads FNYEAQ (reference sequence). CDR3 protein: CASSAAESNTGELFF. CDR3 DNA sequence: TGTGCTAGCAGCGCGGCGGAATCGAACACCGGGGAGCTGTTTTTT.

The chain couples TRBV7-2 to TRBJ1-1, with 7 bases matching TRBD1. The CDR3 runs to 17 residues. Germline-derived CDR1 and CDR2 are SGHTA and FQGNSA. V trimming: 1 base; J trimming: 0 bases; junction bases outside the gene matches: 8. The CDR3 DNA reads as TGTGCCAGCAGCTTAGAAGGCAGGGGGTTGATGAACACTGAAGCTTTCTTT. Protein product: CASSLEGRGLMNTEAFF.

The rearrangement joins TRBV5-1 to TRBJ2-7; 12 bases are shared with TRBD2. This CDR3 is 15 amino acids long. Germline loops: CDR1 SGHRS, CDR2 YFSETQ. V gave up 4 bases and J gave up 2 bases; unmatched junction bases: 4. The CDR3 protein is CASSEGLAGPYEQYF. CDR3 nucleotides: TGCGCCAGCAGCGAGGGACTAGCGGGCCCCTACGAGCAGTACTTC. The variable domain in full, with the rest retrieved from reference TRBV5-1 and TRBJ2-7, is KAGVTQTPRYLIKTRGQQVTLSCSPISGHRSVSWYQQTPGQGLQFLFEYFSETQRNKGNFPGRFSGRQFSNSRSEMNVSTLELGDSALYLCASSEGLAGPYEQYFGPGTRLTVT.

This clone was seen once. V gene TRBV5-1 combines with J gene TRBJ1-4; 7 bases align to TRBD1. With 2 bases clipped from V and 3 bases from J, the junction kept 4 bases outside the gene matches. Germline V gene data show CDR1 as SGHRS and CDR2 as YFSETQ. The CDR3 has 15 amino acids. In DNA, the CDR3 is TGCGCCAGCAGCTTCAGACAGGGCGCTAATGAAAAACTGTTTTTT. Translating gives CASSFRQGANEKLFF.

This clone came up once. The chain combines TRBV9 with TRBJ1-1; 10 bases agree with TRBD1. This CDR3 spans 14 amino acids. Germline V gene lookup returns CDR1 SGDLS and CDR2 YYNGEE. The trim removed 2 bases at V and 6 bases at J, leaving 4 bases unmatched. The CDR3 sequence is CASSVGTGVAEAFF. DNA for the CDR3: TGTGCCAGCAGCGTCGGGACAGGGGTGGCTGAAGCTTTCTTT.

In DNA, the CDR3 is TGTGCCAGCAGCTTTAACACCAACTCTGGGGCCAACGTCCTGACTTTC. Amino acids: CASSFNTNSGANVLTF. The gene calls are TRBV7-9 and TRBJ2-6; D not certain. The germline V gene encodes CDR1 SEHNR and CDR2 FQNEAQ (reference sequence). V was trimmed by 3 bases and J by 0 bases, leaving 9 bases between them. The CDR3 sequence is 16 residues long.

The chain has TRBV7-2 and TRBJ1-1; tentative D call: TRBD1 (5 bases). The length of the CDR3 is 15 residues. Trimming took off 7 bases at V and 3 bases at J, with 18 bases between the two ends. Germline CDR1 reads SGHTA; CDR2 reads FQGNSA. The CDR3 here is CASTLLRATDTEAFF. CDR3 sequence (DNA): TGTGCCAGCACCCTGCTACGAGCGACAGACACTGAAGCTTTCTTT.

This chain links TRBV6-1 with TRBJ2-3; 15 bases line up with TRBD2. V was clipped by 4 bases and J by 6 bases; unmatched bases: 8. The V gene's germline CDR1 is MNHNS and CDR2 SASEGT. This CDR3 comprises 17 residues. CDR3 nucleotide sequence: TGTGCCAGCAGTGCAGGACTAGCGGGGGGGCCAGGGGATACGCAGTATTTT. This translates into CASSAGLAGGPGDTQYF.

The chain joins TRBV7-2 to TRBJ1-6, with no clear D. The CDR3 has 13 residues. Germline V lookup: CDR1 SGHTA, CDR2 FQGNSA. The germline V and J ends were trimmed by 8 bases and 7 bases, with 12 bases remaining between them. CDR3 loop: CASSGQENSPLHF. The CDR3 nucleotides read TGTGCCAGCTCGGGCCAGGAGAATTCACCCCTCCACTTT.

The chain recombines TRBV5-1 with TRBJ2-4, with 7 positions matching TRBD1. V shed 4 bases, J shed 1 base, and the junction held 11 bases outside the gene matches. CDR3 length: 17 amino acids. Germline V gene lookup returns CDR1 SGHRS and CDR2 YFSETQ. The CDR3 coding sequence is TGCGCCAGCAGCCCTCGGGACAGTATGTCCGCCAAAAACATTCAGTACTTC. This gives the protein CASSPRDSMSAKNIQYF.

The rearrangement links TRBV30 to TRBJ2-7, with D tentatively TRBD2 (7 bases). Germline CDR1 and CDR2: GTSNPN and SVGIG (reference sequence). Trimming cost V 5 bases and J 2 bases, with 13 bases left between them. This CDR3 comprises 13 residues. The CDR3 protein is CAWGDGGPYEQYF. In nucleotides, the CDR3 is TGTGCCTGGGGGGACGGGGGGCCCTACGAGCAGTACTTC.

This clone was found once. The rearrangement joins TRBV7-6 to TRBJ1-5; tentatively, D is TRBD1 (6 bases). Germline CDR1 reads SGHVS; CDR2 reads FNYEAQ. CDR3 length: 15 amino acids. V was pared by 1 base and J by 4 bases, with 11 bases between. The CDR3 DNA reads TGTGCCAGCAGCTTAGTGGACAGTCCTAATCAGCCCCAGCATTTT. Protein sequence: CASSLVDSPNQPQHF.

The chain couples TRBV7-2 to TRBJ2-7, with 7 bases fitting TRBD2. The CDR3 contains 14 residues. CDR1 SGHTA and CDR2 FQGNSA come from the germline V gene. V trimming: 1 base; J trimming: 6 bases; junction bases outside the gene matches: 6. CDR3 DNA: TGTGCCAGCAGCTTAGTGCTTTCGGGGGGCGAGCAGTACTTC. Residues: CASSLVLSGGEQYF.